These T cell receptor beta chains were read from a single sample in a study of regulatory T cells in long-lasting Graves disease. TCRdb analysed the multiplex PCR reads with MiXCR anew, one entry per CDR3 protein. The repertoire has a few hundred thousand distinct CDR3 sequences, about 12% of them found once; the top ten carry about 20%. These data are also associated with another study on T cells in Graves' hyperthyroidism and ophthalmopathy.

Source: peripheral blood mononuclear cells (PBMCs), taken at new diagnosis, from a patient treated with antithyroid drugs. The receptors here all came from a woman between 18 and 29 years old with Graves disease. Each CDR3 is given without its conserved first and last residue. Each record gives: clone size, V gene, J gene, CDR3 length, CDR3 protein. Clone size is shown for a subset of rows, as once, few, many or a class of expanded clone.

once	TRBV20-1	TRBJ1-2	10	SATDTGYGYT
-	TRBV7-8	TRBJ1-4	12	ASSSDRGREKLF
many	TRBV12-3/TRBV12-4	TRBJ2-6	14	ASSQHGVSGANVLT
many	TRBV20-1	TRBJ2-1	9	SATGTDEQF
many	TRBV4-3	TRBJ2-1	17	ASSQAQTSGSILSNEQF
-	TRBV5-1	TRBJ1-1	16	ASSLLSTGPLMNTEAF
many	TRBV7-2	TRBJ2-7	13	ASRGGTGAAYEQY
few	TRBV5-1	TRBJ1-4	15	ASSLDTGRATNEKLF
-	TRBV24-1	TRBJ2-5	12	ATSEPGTEETQY
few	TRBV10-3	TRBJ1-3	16	AISKRIDPTRGGNTIY
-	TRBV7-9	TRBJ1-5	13	ASSPRGDLYQPQH
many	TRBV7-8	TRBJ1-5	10	ASSRYNQPQH
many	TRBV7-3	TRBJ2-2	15	ASSLGGTAKNTGELF
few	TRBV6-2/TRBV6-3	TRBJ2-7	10	ASSYGGAEQY
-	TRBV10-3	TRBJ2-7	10	AISQGTYEQY
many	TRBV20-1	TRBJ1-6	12	SASRGQGNSPLH
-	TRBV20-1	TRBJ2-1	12	SAGLAGGHNEQF
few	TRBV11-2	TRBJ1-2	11	ASSLRWNCGYT
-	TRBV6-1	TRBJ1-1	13	ASSVGLSVNTEAF
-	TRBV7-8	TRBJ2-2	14	ASSPRTGGNTGELF
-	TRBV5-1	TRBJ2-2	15	ASSRVITKLNTGELF
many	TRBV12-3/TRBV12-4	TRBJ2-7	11	ASSLTVGNEQY
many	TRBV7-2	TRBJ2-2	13	ASGLWGGNTGELF
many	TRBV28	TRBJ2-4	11	ASSSPSVTIQY
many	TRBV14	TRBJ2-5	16	ASSHLAAWTEKQETQY
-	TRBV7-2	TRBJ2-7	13	ASQGMGGGPDEQY
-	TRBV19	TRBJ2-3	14	ASSINFQFRTDTQY
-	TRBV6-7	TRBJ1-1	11	ASSYYPSTEAF
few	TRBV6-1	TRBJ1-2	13	ASRTNPRDRVSYT
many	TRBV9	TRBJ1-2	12	ASSALQGPYGYT
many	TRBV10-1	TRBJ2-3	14	ASSESTAGGTDTQY
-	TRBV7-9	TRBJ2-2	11	AGSLQGPGELF
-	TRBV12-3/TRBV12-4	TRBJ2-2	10	ASTPQLKELF
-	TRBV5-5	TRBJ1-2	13	ASSKWTDQRYGYT
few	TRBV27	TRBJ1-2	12	ASSIDGYNYGYT
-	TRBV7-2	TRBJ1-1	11	ASSGWTTTEAF
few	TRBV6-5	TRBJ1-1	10	ASSSPRDEAF
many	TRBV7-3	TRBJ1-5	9	ASSLVQPQH
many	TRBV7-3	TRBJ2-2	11	ASSFGDTGELF
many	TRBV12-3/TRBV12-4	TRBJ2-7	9	ASSWFYEQY
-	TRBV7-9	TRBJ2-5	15	ASSLVRTGGIQETQY
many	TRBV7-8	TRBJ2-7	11	ASREGVDGEQY
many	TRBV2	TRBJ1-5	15	ASNPGGGTGISGPQH
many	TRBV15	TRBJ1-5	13	ATSTGGINNQPQH
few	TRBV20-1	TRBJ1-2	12	SAPANGGANGYT
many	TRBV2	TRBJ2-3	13	ASSEGGIGADTQY
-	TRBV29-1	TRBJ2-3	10	SVEESGDTQY
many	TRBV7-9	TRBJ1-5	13	ASSTDRETNQPQH
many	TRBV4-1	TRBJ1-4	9	ASERQGKLF
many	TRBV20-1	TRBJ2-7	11	SACGTATYEQY
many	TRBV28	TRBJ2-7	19	ASSLGGGPLVGAGGTYEQY
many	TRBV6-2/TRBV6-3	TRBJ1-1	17	ASSPPPWTGDSVNTEAF
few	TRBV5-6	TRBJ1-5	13	ASSEGTGGGQPQH
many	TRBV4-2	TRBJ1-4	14	ASSSRIGTGDEKLF
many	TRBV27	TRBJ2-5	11	ASRGGLHLTQY
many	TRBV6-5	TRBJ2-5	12	ASSYRGVGETQY
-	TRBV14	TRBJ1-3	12	ASSEAFSGNTIY